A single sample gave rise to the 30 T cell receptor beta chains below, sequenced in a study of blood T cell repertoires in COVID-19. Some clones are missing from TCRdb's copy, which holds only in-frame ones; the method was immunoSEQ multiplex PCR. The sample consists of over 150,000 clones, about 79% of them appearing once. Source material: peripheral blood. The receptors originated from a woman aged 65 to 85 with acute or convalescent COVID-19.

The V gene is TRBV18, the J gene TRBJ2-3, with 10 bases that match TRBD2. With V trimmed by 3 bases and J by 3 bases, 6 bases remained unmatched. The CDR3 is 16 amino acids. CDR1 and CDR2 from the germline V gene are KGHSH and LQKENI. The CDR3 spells CASSPQLAGRTDTQYF. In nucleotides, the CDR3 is TGTGCCAGCTCACCCCAACTAGCGGGACGTACAGATACGCAGTATTTT.

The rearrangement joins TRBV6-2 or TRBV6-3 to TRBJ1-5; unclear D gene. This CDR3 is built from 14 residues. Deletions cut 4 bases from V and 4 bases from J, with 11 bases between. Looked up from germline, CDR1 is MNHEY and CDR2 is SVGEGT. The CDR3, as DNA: TGTGCCAGCAGTTTAAGTAACAGAAATCAGCCCCAGCATTTT. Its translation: CASSLSNRNQPQHF.

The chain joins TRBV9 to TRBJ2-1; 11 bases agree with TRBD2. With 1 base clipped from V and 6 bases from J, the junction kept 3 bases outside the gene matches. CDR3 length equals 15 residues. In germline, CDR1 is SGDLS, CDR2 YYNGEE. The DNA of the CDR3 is TGTGCCAGCAGCGTAACTAGCGGGAGTATCAATGAGCAGTTCTTC. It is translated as CASSVTSGSINEQFF.

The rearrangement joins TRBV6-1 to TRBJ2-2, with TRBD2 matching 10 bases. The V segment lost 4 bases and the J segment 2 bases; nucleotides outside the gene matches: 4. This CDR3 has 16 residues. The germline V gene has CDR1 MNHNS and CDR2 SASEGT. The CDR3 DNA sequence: TGTGCCAGCAGTGTTCTAGCGGGAGTTAACACCGGGGAGCTGTTTTTT. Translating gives CASSVLAGVNTGELFF.

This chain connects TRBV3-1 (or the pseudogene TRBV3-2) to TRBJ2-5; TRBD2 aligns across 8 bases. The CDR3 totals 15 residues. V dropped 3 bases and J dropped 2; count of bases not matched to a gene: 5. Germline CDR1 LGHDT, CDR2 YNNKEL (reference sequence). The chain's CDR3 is CASSHLAGDQETQYF. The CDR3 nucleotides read TGTGCCAGCAGCCACCTAGCGGGCGATCAAGAGACCCAGTACTTC.

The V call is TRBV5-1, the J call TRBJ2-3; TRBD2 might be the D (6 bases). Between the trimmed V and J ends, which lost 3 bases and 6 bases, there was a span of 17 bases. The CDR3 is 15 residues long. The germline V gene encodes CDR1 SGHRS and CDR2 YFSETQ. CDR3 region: CASSSGTFLGDTQYF. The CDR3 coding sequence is TGCGCCAGCAGCTCAGGGACTTTTCTGGGGGATACGCAGTATTTT.

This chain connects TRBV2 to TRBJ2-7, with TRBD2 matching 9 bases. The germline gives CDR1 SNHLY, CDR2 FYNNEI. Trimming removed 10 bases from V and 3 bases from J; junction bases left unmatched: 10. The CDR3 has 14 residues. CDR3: CATGLAGADYEQYF. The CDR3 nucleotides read TGTGCCACGGGATTAGCGGGAGCTGACTACGAGCAGTACTTC.

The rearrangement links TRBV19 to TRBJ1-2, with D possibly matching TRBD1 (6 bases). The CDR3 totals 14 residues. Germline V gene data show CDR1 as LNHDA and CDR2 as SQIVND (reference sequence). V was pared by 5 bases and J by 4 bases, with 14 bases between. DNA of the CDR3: TGTGCCAGTAGTGTGGACAGAGCGATCTATGGCTACACCTTC. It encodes CASSVDRAIYGYTF.

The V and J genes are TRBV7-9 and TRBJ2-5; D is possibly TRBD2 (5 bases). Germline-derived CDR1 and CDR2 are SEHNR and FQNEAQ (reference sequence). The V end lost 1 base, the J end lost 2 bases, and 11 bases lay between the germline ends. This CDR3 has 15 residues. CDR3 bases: TGTGCCAGCAGCTTAGTTAAGGACTTACAAGAGACCCAGTACTTC. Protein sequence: CASSLVKDLQETQYF.

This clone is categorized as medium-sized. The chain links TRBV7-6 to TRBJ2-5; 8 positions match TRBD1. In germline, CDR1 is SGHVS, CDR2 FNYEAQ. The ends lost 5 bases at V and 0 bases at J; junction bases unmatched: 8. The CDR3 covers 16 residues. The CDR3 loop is CASSESGTGDQETQYF. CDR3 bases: TGTGCCAGCAGCGAATCCGGGACAGGAGACCAAGAGACCCAGTACTTC.

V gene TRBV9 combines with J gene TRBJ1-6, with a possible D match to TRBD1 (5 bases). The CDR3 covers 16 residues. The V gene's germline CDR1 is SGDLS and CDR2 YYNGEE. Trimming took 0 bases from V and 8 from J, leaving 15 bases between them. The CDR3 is CASSVGPRGGDSPLHF. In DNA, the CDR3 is TGTGCCAGCAGCGTAGGTCCACGGGGGGGGGATTCACCCCTCCACTTT.

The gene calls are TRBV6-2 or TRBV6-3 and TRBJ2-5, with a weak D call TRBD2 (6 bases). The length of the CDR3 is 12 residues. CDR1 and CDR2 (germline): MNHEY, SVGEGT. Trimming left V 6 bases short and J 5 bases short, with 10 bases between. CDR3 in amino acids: CASSRAGETQYF. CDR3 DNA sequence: TGTGCCAGCAGCAGGGCGGGGGAGACCCAGTACTTC.

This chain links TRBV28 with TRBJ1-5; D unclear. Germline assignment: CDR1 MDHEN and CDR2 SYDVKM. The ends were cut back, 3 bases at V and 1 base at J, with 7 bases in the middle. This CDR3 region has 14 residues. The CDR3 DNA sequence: TGTGCCAGCAGTTTGAGGTTGAGCAATCAGCCCCAGCATTTT. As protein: CASSLRLSNQPQHF.

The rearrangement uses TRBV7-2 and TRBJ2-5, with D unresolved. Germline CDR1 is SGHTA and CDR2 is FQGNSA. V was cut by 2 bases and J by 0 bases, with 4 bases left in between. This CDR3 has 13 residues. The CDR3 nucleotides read TGTGCCAGCAGCTTACGCGACCAAGAGACCCAGTACTTC. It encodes CASSLRDQETQYF.

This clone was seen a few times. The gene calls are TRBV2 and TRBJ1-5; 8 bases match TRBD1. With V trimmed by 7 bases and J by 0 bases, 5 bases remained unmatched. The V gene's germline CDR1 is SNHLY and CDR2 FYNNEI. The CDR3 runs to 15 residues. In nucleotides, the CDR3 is TGTGCCAGCAACAGGGGGGGTTATAGCAATCAGCCCCAGCATTTT. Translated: CASNRGGYSNQPQHF.

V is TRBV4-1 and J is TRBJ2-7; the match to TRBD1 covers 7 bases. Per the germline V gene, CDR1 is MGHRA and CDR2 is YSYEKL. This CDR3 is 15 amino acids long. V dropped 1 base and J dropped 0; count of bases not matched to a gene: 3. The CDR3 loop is CASSQGDRASYEQYF. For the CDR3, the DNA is TGCGCCAGCAGCCAAGGAGACAGGGCCTCCTACGAGCAGTACTTC.

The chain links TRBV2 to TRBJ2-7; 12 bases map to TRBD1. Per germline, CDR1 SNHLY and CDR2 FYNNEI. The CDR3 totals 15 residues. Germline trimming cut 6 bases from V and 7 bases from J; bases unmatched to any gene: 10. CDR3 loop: CASRYPGQGAGEQYF. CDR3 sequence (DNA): TGTGCCAGCAGATACCCGGGACAGGGGGCTGGGGAGCAGTACTTC.

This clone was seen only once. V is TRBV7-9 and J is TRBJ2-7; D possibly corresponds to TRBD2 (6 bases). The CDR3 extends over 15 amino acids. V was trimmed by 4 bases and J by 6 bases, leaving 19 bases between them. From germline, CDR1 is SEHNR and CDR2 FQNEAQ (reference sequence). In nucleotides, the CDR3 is TGTGCCAGCAGCTCCTCACGGCGGGATGTCGGCGAGCAGTACTTC. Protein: CASSSSRRDVGEQYF.

The CDR3 DNA follows: TGTGCCAGCAGCAAAGGACCCTATTTGAGGGCCGTAATCACCACAGATACGCAGTATTTT. Amino acids: CASSKGPYLRAVITTDTQYF. The rearrangement uses TRBV21-1 and TRBJ2-3; TRBD2, the table's D call, lacks a check against the DNA. TRBV21-1 is noted as a pseudogene. CDR3 length: 20 amino acids.

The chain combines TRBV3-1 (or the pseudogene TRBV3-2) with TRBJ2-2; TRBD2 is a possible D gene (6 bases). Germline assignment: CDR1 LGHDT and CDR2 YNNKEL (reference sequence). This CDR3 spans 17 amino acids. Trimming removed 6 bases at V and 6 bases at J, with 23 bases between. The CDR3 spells CASRRKSSTGDPGELFF. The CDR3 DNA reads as TGTGCCAGCAGGCGAAAGTCGTCCACGGGAGACCCCGGGGAGCTGTTTTTT.

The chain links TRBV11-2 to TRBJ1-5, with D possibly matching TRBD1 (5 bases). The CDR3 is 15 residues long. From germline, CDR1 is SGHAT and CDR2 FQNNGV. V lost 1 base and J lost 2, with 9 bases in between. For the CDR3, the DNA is TGTGCCAGCAGCTTAGCATCGGGGGGCAATCAGCCCCAGCATTTT. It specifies CASSLASGGNQPQHF.

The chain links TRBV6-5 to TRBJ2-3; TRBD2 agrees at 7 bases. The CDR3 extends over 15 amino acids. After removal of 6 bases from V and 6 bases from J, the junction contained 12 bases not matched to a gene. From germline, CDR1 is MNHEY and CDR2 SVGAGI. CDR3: CASSFAPGRADTQYF. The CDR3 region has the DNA TGTGCCAGCAGCTTCGCTCCGGGGAGGGCTGATACGCAGTATTTT.

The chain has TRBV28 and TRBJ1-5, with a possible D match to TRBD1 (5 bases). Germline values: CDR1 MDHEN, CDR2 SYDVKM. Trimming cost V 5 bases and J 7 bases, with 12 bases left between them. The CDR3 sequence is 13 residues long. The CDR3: CASSPQGKQPQHF. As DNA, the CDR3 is TGTGCCAGCAGTCCCCAGGGTAAACAGCCCCAGCATTTT.

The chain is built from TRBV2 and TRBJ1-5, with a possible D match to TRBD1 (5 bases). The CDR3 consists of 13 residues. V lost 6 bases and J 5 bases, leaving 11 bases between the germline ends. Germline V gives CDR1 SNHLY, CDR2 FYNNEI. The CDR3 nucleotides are TGTGCCAGCAGGCAGGGAACGTATCAGCCCCAGCATTTT. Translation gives CASRQGTYQPQHF.

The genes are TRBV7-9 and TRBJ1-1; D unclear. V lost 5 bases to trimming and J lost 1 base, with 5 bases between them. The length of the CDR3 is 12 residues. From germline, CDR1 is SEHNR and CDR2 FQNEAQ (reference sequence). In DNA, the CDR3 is TGTGCCAGCAGCCCAGAGAACACTGAAGCTTTCTTT. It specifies CASSPENTEAFF.

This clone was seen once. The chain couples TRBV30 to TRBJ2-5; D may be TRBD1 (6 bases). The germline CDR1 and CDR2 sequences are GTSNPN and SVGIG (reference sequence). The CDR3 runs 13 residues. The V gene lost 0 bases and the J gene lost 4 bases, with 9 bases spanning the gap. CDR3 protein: CAWSVFRGETQYF. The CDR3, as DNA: TGTGCCTGGAGTGTATTCAGGGGAGAGACCCAGTACTTC.

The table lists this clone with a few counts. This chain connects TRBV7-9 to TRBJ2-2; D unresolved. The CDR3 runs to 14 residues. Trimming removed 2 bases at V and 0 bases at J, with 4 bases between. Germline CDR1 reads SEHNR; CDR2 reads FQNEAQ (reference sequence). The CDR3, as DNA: TGTGCCAGCAGCTTAATAGCGAACACCGGGGAGCTGTTTTTT. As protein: CASSLIANTGELFF. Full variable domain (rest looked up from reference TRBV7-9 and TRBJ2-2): DTGVSQNPRHKITKRGQNVTFRCDPISEHNRLYWYRQTLGQGPEFLTYFQNEAQLEKSRLLSDRFSAERPKGSFSTLEIQRTEQGDSAMYLCASSLIANTGELFFGEGSRLTVL.

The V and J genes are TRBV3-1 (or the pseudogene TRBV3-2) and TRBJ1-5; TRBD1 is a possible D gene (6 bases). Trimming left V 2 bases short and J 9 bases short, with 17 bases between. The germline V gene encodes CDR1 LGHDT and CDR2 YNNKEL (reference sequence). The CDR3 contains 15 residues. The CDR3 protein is CASSQTLQGPGPQHF. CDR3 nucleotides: TGTGCCAGCAGCCAAACCCTCCAGGGGCCAGGGCCCCAGCATTTT.

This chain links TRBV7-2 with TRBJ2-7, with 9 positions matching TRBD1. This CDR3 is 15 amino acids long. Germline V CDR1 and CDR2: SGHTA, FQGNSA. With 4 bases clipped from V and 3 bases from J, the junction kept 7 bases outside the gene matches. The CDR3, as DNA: TGTGCCAGCAGCTGGGGACAGGGAGCCTTCTACGAGCAGTACTTC. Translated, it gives CASSWGQGAFYEQYF.

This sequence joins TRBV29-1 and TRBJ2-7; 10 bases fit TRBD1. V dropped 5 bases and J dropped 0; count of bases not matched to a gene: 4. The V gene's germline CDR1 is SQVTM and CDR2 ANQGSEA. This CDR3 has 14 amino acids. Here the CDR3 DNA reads TGCAGCGTTCGGGGACAGGGGAGCTCCTACGAGCAGTACTTC. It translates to CSVRGQGSSYEQYF.